Shown below are 8 T cell receptor beta chains from a single sample sequenced in a study of vaccination and CD4 T cells after COVID-19 (dated by TCRdb to the early 2020s). The sample's treatment or condition label, decoded: approximately 11-day PBMC culture with coronavirus spike peptide pools or control peptides (ViraFEST assay). The library was produced with PCR. TCRdb lists the instrument as Illumina iSeq 100. DNA from cultured CD4+ T cells underwent TCR sequencing with the Oncomine TCR Beta short-read assay at the Johns Hopkins FTIC core. TCRdb ran its own pipeline on the public reads, namely fastp trimming at Q25 and MiXCR clone calling, and kept in-frame beta chains. Rows with a matching CDR3 protein are joined into one entry that keeps the most common DNA and genes. For this sample there are some 20,000 distinct CDR3 sequences; 65% to 80% appear just once. The top ten hold 3% to 4% of the sample.

These receptors lack a known antigen. The sample taken for sequencing was CD4+ T cells from blood, cultured in vitro. Receptors were obtained from a human donor who had recovered from COVID-19.

This chain joins TRBV19 and TRBJ2-5; 7 nucleotides agree with TRBD1. Trimming at V came to 5 bases and at J to 5 bases, leaving 11 bases not matched to a gene. Germline V gives CDR1 LNHDA, CDR2 SQIVND (reference sequence). The CDR3 contains 15 residues. CDR3 DNA: TGTGCCAGTAGTGCCGTCGACAGGGTCGGGGAGACCCAGTACTTC. Encoded protein: CASSAVDRVGETQYF.

CDR3 DNA sequence: TGCAGTGCTAGAGTATTGCGGCTAGCGGGCACAGATACGCAGTATTTT. Translation gives CSARVLRLAGTDTQYF. V and J are TRBV20-1 and TRBJ2-3; 7 bases are a match to TRBD2. Germline CDR1 DFQATT, CDR2 SNEGSKA (reference sequence). The CDR3 runs to 16 residues. The V gene end was trimmed by 1 base and the J gene end by 1 base; junction bases not matched to a gene: 8.

The chain joins TRBV11-2 to TRBJ1-2; 9 positions match TRBD1. This CDR3 is built from 13 residues. Germline V gene lookup returns CDR1 SGHAT and CDR2 FQNNGV. Germline trimming cut 5 bases from V and 7 bases from J; bases unmatched to any gene: 5. CDR3 in DNA: TGTGCCAGCAGCCCACAGGGGGCAGGTGGCTACACCTTC. Its translation is CASSPQGAGGYTF.

The V call is TRBV5-1, the J call TRBJ1-6; D not certain. The CDR3 spans 15 residues. The germline gives CDR1 SGHRS, CDR2 YFSETQ. Trimming took off 0 bases at V and 1 base at J, with 5 bases between the two ends. The chain's CDR3 is CASSLGASYNSPLHF. The CDR3 DNA follows: TGCGCCAGCAGCTTGGGAGCATCCTATAATTCACCCCTCCACTTT.

The chain links TRBV20-1 to TRBJ2-5; tentative D call: TRBD1 (7 bases). Germline V CDR1 and CDR2: DFQATT, SNEGSKA (reference sequence). The CDR3 spans 13 residues. The ends were cut back, 5 bases at V and 7 bases at J, with 17 bases in the middle. The CDR3 here is CSARGTAAWTQYF. CDR3 nucleotide sequence: TGCAGTGCTCGGGGGACAGCCGCTTGGACCCAGTACTTC.

J is TRBJ2-7 and V is TRBV7-8, with 7 bases matching TRBD1. Germline values: CDR1 SGHVS, CDR2 FQNEAQ. There are 18 residues in the CDR3. V shed 2 bases and J 2 bases; nucleotides not matched to a gene: 15. The CDR3 reads CASSLRPSSGTATYEQYF. The CDR3 coding sequence is TGTGCCAGCAGCTTAAGGCCCAGCTCCGGGACAGCGACCTACGAGCAGTACTTC.

J is TRBJ1-2 and V is TRBV19; D unclear. Germline CDR1 is LNHDA and CDR2 is SQIVND (reference sequence). The CDR3 covers 13 residues. V was trimmed by 3 bases and J by 7 bases, leaving 12 bases between them. CDR3 region: CASSISTSGGYTF. The CDR3 DNA reads TGTGCCAGTAGTATTTCTACGAGCGGTGGCTACACCTTC.

V gene TRBV7-9 combines with J gene TRBJ2-2, with no clear D. Trimming removed 10 bases from V and 2 bases from J, with 11 bases in between. Germline CDR1 reads SEHNR; CDR2 reads FQNEAQ (reference sequence). This CDR3 spans 13 amino acids. The CDR3 spells CATHTINTGELFF. CDR3 sequence (DNA): TGTGCCACCCACACAATCAACACCGGGGAGCTGTTTTTT.